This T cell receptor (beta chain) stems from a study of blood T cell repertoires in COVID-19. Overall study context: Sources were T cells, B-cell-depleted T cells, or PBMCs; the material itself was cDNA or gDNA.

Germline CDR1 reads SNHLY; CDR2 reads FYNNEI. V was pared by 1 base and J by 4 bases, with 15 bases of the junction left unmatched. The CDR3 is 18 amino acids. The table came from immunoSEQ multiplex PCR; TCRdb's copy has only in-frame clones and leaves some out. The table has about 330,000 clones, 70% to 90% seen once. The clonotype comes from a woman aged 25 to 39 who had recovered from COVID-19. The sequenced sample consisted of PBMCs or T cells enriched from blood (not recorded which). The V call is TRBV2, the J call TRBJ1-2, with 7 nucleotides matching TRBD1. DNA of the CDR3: TGTGCCAGCAGTGAAGGGGGACAGAACACCCGGCAGGGCTATGGCTACACCTTC. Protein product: CASSEGGQNTRQGYGYTF.